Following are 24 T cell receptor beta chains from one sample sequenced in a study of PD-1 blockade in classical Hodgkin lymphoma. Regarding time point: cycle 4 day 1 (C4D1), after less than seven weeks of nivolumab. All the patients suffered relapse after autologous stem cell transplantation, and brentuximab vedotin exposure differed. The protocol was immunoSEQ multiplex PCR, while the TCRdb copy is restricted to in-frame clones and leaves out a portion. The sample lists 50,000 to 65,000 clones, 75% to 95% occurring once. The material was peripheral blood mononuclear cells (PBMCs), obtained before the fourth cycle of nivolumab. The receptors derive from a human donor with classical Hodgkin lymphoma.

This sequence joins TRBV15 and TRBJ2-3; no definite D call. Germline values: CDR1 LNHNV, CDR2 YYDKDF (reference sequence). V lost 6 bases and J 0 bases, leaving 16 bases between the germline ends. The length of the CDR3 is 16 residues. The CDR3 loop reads CATSPPGSPSTDTQYF. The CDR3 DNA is TGTGCCACCAGTCCTCCCGGTAGCCCTAGCACAGATACGCAGTATTTT.

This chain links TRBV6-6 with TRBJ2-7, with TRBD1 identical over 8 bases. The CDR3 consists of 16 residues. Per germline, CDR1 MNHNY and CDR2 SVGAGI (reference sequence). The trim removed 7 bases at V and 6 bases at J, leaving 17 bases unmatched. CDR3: CASNLDQRTGWSEQYF. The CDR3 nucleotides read TGTGCCAGCAACCTGGATCAGAGGACAGGGTGGTCCGAGCAGTACTTC.

In DNA, the CDR3 is TGTGCCATCGGGCGGGACACCTATAGCAATCAGCCCCAGCATTTT. Residues: CAIGRDTYSNQPQHF. The chain joins TRBV10-3 to TRBJ1-5; perhaps TRBD1 as D (6 bases). There are 15 residues in the CDR3. V was pared by 8 bases and J by 0 bases, with 14 bases between. The germline V gene encodes CDR1 ENHRY and CDR2 SYGVKD.

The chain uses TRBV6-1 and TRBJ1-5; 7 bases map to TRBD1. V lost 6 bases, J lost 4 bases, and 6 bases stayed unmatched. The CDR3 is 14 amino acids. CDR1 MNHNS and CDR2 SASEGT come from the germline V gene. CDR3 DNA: TGTGCCAGCAGCCACAGGGGACTGAATCAGCCCCAGCATTTT. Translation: CASSHRGLNQPQHF.

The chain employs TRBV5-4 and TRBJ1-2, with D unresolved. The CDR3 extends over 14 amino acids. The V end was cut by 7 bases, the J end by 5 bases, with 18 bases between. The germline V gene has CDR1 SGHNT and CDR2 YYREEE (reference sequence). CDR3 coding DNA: TGTGCCAGCGCCCCGCTCGCAGCCTCATATGGCTACACCTTC. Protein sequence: CASAPLAASYGYTF.

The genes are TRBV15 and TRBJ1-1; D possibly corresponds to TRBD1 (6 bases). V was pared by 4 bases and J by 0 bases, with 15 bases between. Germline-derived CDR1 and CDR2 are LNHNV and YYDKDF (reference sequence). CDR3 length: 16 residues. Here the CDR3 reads CATSTGGGLMNTEAFF. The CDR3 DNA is TGTGCCACCAGCACGGGAGGGGGATTGATGAACACTGAAGCTTTCTTT.

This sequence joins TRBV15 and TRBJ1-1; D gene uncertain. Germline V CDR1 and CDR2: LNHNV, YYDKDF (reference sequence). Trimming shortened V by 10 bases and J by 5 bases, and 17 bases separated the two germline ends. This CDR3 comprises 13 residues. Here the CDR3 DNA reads TGTGCCATCAGACGGGCCCTGGAGACTGAAGCTTTCTTT. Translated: CAIRRALETEAFF. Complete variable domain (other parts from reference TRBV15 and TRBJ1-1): DAMVIQNPRYQVTQFGKPVTLSCSQTLNHNVMYWYQQKSSQAPKLLFHYYDKDFNNEADTPDNFQSRRPNTSFCFLDIRSPGLGDTAMYLCAIRRALETEAFFGQGTRLTVV.

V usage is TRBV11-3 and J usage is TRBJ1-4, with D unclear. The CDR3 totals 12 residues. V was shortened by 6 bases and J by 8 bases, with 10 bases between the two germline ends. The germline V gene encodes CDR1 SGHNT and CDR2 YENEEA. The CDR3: CASSHEGEKLFF. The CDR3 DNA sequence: TGTGCCAGCAGTCACGAAGGGGAAAAACTGTTTTTT.

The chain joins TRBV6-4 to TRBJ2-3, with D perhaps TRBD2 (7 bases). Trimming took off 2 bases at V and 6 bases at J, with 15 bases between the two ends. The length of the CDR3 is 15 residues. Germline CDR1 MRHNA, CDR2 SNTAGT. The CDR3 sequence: CASSDRSGDMDTQYF. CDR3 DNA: TGTGCCAGCAGTGACAGGAGCGGGGACATGGATACGCAGTATTTT.

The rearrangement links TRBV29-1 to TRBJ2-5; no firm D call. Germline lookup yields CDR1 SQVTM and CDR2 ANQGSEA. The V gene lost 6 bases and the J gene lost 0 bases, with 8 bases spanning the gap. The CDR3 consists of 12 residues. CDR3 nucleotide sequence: TGCAGCGTAACAGAGTACCAAGAGACCCAGTACTTC. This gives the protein CSVTEYQETQYF.

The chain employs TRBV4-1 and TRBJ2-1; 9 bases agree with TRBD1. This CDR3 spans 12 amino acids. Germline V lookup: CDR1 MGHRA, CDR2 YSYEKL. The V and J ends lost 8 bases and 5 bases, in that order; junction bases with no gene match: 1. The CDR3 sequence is CASGTGHNEQFF. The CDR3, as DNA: TGCGCCAGCGGGACAGGGCACAATGAGCAGTTCTTC.

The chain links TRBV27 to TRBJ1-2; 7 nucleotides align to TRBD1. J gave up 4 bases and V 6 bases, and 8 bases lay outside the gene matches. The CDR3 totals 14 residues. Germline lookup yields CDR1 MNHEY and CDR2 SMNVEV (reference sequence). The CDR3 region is CASRYGTELYGYTF. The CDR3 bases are TGTGCCAGCAGATACGGGACAGAACTCTATGGCTACACCTTC.

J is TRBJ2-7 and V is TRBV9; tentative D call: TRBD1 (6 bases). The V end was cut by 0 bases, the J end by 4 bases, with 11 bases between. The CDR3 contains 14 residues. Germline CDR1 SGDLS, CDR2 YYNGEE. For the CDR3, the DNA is TGTGCCAGCAGCGTAGGTAGCAGGGGATACGAGCAGTACTTC. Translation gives CASSVGSRGYEQYF.

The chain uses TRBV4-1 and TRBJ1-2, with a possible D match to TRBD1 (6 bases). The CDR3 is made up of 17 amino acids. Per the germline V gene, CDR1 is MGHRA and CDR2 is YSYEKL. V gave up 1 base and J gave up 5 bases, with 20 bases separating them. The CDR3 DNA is TGCGCCAGCAGCCAAGGGGGACGGGTACAGGGATCTTATGGCTACACCTTC. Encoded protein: CASSQGGRVQGSYGYTF.

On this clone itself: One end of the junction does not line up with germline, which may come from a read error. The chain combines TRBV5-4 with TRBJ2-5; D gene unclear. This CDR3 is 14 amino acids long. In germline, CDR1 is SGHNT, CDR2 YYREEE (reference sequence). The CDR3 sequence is CANSLEILQETQYF. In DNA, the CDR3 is TGTGCCAACAGCTTAGAGATACTCCAAGAGACCCAGTACTTC. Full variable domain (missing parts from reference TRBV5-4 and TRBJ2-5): ETGVTQSPTHLIKTRGQQVTLRCSSQSGHNTVSWYQQALGQGPQFIFQYYREEENGRGNFPPRFSGLQFPNYSSELNVNALELDDSALYLCANSLEILQETQYFGPGTRLLVL.

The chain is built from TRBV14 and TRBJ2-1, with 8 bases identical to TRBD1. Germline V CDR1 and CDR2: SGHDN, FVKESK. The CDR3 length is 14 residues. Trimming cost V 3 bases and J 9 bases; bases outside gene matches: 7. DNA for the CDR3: TGTGCCAGCAGCCAGATAGGACAGGGAGGTGAGCAGTTCTTC. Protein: CASSQIGQGGEQFF.

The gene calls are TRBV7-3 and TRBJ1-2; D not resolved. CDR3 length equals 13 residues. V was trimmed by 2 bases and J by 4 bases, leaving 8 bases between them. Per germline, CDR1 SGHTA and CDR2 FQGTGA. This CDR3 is CASSLLSGYGYTF. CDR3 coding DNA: TGTGCCAGCAGCTTATTGTCAGGCTATGGCTACACCTTC.

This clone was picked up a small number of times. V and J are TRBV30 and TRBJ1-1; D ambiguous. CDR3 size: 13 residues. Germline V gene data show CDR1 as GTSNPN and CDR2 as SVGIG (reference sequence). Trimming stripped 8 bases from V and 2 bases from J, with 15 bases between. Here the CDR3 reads CALGLGLNTEAFF. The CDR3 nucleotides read TGTGCCCTTGGACTGGGCTTAAACACTGAAGCTTTCTTT.

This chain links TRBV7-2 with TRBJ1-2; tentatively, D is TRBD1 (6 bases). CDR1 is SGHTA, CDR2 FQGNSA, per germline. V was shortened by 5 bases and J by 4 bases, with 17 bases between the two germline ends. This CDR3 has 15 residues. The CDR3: CASSTTWGQSYGYTF. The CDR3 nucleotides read TGTGCCAGCAGCACCACTTGGGGGCAGAGCTATGGCTACACCTTC. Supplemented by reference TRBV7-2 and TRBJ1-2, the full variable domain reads GAGVSQSPSNKVTEKGKDVELRCDPISGHTALYWYRQSLGQGLEFLIYFQGNSAPDKSGLPSDRFSAERTGGSVSTLTIQRTQQEDSAVYLCASSTTWGQSYGYTFGSGTRLTVV.

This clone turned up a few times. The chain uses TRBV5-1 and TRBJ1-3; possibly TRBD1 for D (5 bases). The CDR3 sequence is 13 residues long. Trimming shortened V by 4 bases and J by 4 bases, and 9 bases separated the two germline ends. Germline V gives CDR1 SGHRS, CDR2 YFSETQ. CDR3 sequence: CASSEDSGNTIYF. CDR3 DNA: TGCGCCAGCAGCGAAGACAGCGGAAACACCATATATTTT.

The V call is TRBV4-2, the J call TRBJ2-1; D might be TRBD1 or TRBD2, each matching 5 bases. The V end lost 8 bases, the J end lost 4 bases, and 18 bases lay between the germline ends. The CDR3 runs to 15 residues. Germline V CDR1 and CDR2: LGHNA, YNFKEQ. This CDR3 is CASAPDGDPYNEQFF. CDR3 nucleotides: TGTGCCAGCGCCCCGGATGGGGACCCTTACAATGAGCAGTTCTTC.

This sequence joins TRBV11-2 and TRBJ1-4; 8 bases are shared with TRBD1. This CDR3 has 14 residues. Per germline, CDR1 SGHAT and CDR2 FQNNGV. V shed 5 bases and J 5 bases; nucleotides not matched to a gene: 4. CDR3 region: CASSGQGSNEKLFF. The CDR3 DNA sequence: TGTGCCAGCAGCGGACAGGGCTCAAATGAAAAACTGTTTTTT.

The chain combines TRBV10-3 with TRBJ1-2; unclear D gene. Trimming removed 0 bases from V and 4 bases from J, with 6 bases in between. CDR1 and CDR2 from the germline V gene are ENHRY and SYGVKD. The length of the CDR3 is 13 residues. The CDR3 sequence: CAISESLIYGYTF. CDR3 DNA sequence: TGTGCCATCAGTGAGTCTCTCATCTATGGCTACACCTTC.

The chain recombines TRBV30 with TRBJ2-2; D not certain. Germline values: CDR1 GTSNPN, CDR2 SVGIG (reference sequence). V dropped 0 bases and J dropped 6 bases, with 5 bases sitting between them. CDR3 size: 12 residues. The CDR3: CAWSVMSGELFF. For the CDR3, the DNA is TGTGCCTGGAGTGTGATGTCCGGGGAGCTGTTTTTT.